This T cell receptor (beta chain) was found in a study of cytomegalovirus exposure and HLA in healthy donors. Trimming removed 5 bases from V and 5 bases from J, with 17 bases in between. The CDR3 is 15 amino acids. Germline loops: CDR1 MNHEY, CDR2 SMNVEV (reference sequence). This clone has just a few counts. What it binds is unknown. Study results and limitations: An assumption of roughly uniform sequencing depth across donors underlay the presence/absence analyses.

The PCR used 60 Vbeta and 13 Jbeta primers. Clones were read by immunoSEQ multiplex PCR, and TCRdb kept only the in-frame ones, dropping some. The sample yields about 250,000 clones, under 80% seen once. The J gene is TRBJ2-3, the V gene TRBV27, with a possible D match to TRBD2 (7 bases). Sequenced input: PBMCs. The receptor comes from a female donor in good health and CMV-seronegative. The CDR3 sequence: CASSQGTKGGDTQYF. The CDR3 DNA sequence: TGTGCCAGCAGTCAAGGGACTAAGGGGGGAGATACGCAGTATTTT.